A single sample gave rise to the 27 T cell receptor beta chains below, sequenced in a study of OX40 agonist ivuxolimab in advanced cancers. Library preparation employed the immunoSEQ multiplex PCR assay. This immuneACCESS table, as held by TCRdb, lists in-frame sequences with V and J called but not all clones. Of the missing ones, under half trace to an unresolved V gene in checked studies; the others have no known cause. Across this sample there are 100,000 to 140,000 clones, with around 90% seen only once. The ten largest clones add up to about 1.2% of the sample. Sequencing used CD4+ or CD8+ T cells sorted from blood, obtained in a trial of the OX40 agonist ivuxolimab. These TCRs come from an adult with an advanced solid tumor such as melanoma, head and neck, liver or kidney cancer.

A single count supports this clone. This chain connects TRBV18 to TRBJ1-1; D may be TRBD1 (6 bases). The length of the CDR3 is 15 residues. V was clipped by 0 bases and J by 0 bases, with 8 bases between them. In germline, CDR1 is KGHSH, CDR2 LQKENI. The CDR3 sequence: CASSPPGALNTEAFF. Here the CDR3 DNA reads TGTGCCAGCTCACCACCGGGGGCTTTGAACACTGAAGCTTTCTTT.

V usage is TRBV28 and J usage is TRBJ2-1, with 8 bases matching TRBD2. Germline V gene sequence: CDR1 MDHEN, CDR2 SYDVKM. With 2 bases clipped from V and 10 bases from J, the junction kept 10 bases outside the gene matches. The CDR3 loop spans 15 amino acids. CDR3 DNA sequence: TGTGCCAGCAGTTTAAGGGGACTAGGGGTGGGAGAGCAGTTCTTC. It encodes CASSLRGLGVGEQFF.

The chain links TRBV7-9 to TRBJ1-1; the match to TRBD1 covers 7 bases. The CDR3 is 15 amino acids. The junction had 7 bases not matched to a gene; V was cut back by 5 bases and J by 1 base. CDR1 and CDR2 (germline): SEHNR, FQNEAQ (reference sequence). This CDR3 is CASSHTGEGNTEAFF. The CDR3, as DNA: TGTGCCAGCAGCCACACAGGGGAAGGGAACACTGAAGCTTTCTTT.

The chain recombines TRBV14 with TRBJ2-1; no clear D gene. Trimming pared 1 base from V and 4 bases from J, leaving 8 bases between. Germline-derived CDR1 and CDR2 are SGHDN and FVKESK. CDR3 length equals 14 residues. For the CDR3, the DNA is TGTGCCAGCAGCCAAGCCGTTCTGTACAATGAGCAGTTCTTC. This gives the protein CASSQAVLYNEQFF.

This chain links TRBV27 with TRBJ2-3; TRBD2 matches at 7 bases. Per the germline V gene, CDR1 is MNHEY and CDR2 is SMNVEV (reference sequence). The CDR3 totals 15 residues. V shed 4 bases, J shed 5 bases, and the junction held 9 bases outside the gene matches. CDR3 amino acids: CASSSPRGSRDTQYF. The CDR3 DNA sequence: TGTGCCAGCAGTTCACCTCGCGGGAGTAGAGATACGCAGTATTTT.

The chain joins TRBV14 to TRBJ1-3; 10 nucleotides match TRBD1. With 5 bases clipped from V and 2 bases from J, the junction kept 9 bases outside the gene matches. Germline loops: CDR1 SGHDN, CDR2 FVKESK. CDR3 length: 17 residues. CDR3 nucleotide sequence: TGTGCCAGCAGCTTTTGGCCGGGACAGGGGACTGGAAACACCATATATTTT. Encoded protein: CASSFWPGQGTGNTIYF. The full variable domain, with the rest looked up from reference TRBV14 and TRBJ1-3, is EAGVTQFPSHSVIEKGQTVTLRCDPISGHDNLYWYRRVMGKEIKFLLHFVKESKQDESGMPNNRFLAERTGGTYSTLKVQPAELEDSGVYFCASSFWPGQGTGNTIYFGEGSWLTVV.

The V call is TRBV29-1, the J call TRBJ1-2; tentatively, D is TRBD1 (6 bases). Germline V gene sequence: CDR1 SQVTM, CDR2 ANQGSEA. The CDR3 sequence is 14 residues long. Trimming took off 4 bases at V and 0 bases at J, with 12 bases between the two ends. CDR3 sequence (DNA): TGCAGCGTTGCGTTGGGGGCGACTAACTATGGCTACACCTTC. Its translation is CSVALGATNYGYTF.

The chain recombines TRBV2 with TRBJ2-3; the match to TRBD2 covers 7 bases. Per germline, CDR1 SNHLY and CDR2 FYNNEI. V trimming: 4 bases; J trimming: 6 bases; junction bases outside the gene matches: 7. The CDR3 is 14 residues long. CDR3 sequence: CASSGLAEADTQYF. The CDR3 nucleotides are TGTGCCAGCAGTGGGCTAGCGGAGGCGGATACGCAGTATTTT.

The J gene is TRBJ1-1, the V gene TRBV9, with a possible D match to TRBD1 (6 bases). V lost 6 bases and J 1 base, leaving 10 bases between the germline ends. Germline values: CDR1 SGDLS, CDR2 YYNGEE. This CDR3 spans 13 amino acids. CDR3 DNA: TGTGCCAGCAAGGGACAAACGAACACTGAAGCTTTCTTT. Its translation is CASKGQTNTEAFF.

The genes are TRBV2 and TRBJ1-1; D is unresolved. The length of the CDR3 is 13 residues. CDR1 and CDR2 (germline): SNHLY, FYNNEI. Trimming stripped 7 bases from V and 0 bases from J, with 9 bases between. The CDR3 here is CASKAFLNTEAFF. The CDR3 region has the DNA TGTGCCAGCAAGGCATTTCTGAACACTGAAGCTTTCTTT.

The rearrangement joins TRBV19 to TRBJ2-5; 10 positions match TRBD1. The V gene end was trimmed by 5 bases and the J gene end by 7 bases; junction bases not matched to a gene: 7. Germline V gene lookup returns CDR1 LNHDA and CDR2 SQIVND (reference sequence). CDR3 length: 14 amino acids. Here the CDR3 reads CASSPRDRGGTQYF. The CDR3 region has the DNA TGTGCCAGTAGTCCGCGGGACAGGGGAGGGACCCAGTACTTC. Using reference TRBV19 and TRBJ2-5 for the parts outside the CDR3, the full variable domain is DGGITQSPKYLFRKEGQNVTLSCEQNLNHDAMYWYRQDPGQGLRLIYYSQIVNDFQKGDIAEGYSVSREKKESFPLTVTSAQKNPTAFYLCASSPRDRGGTQYFGPGTRLLVL.

The chain links TRBV6-5 to TRBJ2-7; a weak D match, TRBD1 (6 bases). The germline V and J ends were trimmed by 0 bases and 3 bases, with 12 bases remaining between them. The CDR3 consists of 15 residues. CDR1 and CDR2 (germline): MNHEY, SVGAGI. The CDR3 sequence is CASSYSGVRGYEQYF. For the CDR3, the DNA is TGTGCCAGCAGTTACTCGGGCGTCAGGGGCTACGAGCAGTACTTC.

J is TRBJ2-7 and V is TRBV25-1; 10 bases agree with TRBD1. The CDR3 length is 16 residues. V shed 6 bases, J shed 0 bases, and the junction held 8 bases outside the gene matches. Germline V gene data show CDR1 as MGHDK and CDR2 as SYGVNS. This chain's CDR3 is CASSLPGTGASYEQYF. CDR3 sequence (DNA): TGTGCCAGCAGCCTACCGGGGACAGGGGCCTCCTACGAGCAGTACTTC.

The rearrangement links TRBV7-2 to TRBJ1-1, with 10 bases matching TRBD1. The length of the CDR3 is 14 residues. Germline CDR1 and CDR2: SGHTA and FQGNSA. With 5 bases clipped from V and 5 bases from J, the junction kept 5 bases outside the gene matches. In DNA, the CDR3 is TGTGCCAGCAGCCCCTGGGACAGGGGAACTGAAGCTTTCTTT. Translated: CASSPWDRGTEAFF.

The chain has TRBV28 and TRBJ2-5; D may be TRBD1 (6 bases). TRBJ2-7 explains the end of the DNA better; the J call may be wrong. This CDR3 contains 15 residues. Germline V gene sequence: CDR1 MDHEN, CDR2 SYDVKM. CDR3 region: CASSSSGASSYEQYF. The CDR3 DNA follows: TGTGCCAGCAGTTCCTCAGGGGCCAGTTCCTACGAGCAGTACTTC.

The chain recombines TRBV28 with TRBJ2-3; tentative D call: TRBD1 (6 bases). The CDR3 is 13 residues long. The ends were cut back, 8 bases at V and 4 bases at J, with 13 bases in the middle. CDR1 and CDR2 from the germline V gene are MDHEN and SYDVKM. DNA for the CDR3: TGTGCCAGCGAGGGACATCCCGCAGATACGCAGTATTTT. Translated: CASEGHPADTQYF.

This chain links TRBV2 with TRBJ2-5; 8 bases align to TRBD1. CDR1 and CDR2 from the germline V gene are SNHLY and FYNNEI. Germline trimming cut 5 bases from V and 4 bases from J; bases unmatched to any gene: 3. The CDR3 is 13 amino acids. The CDR3 sequence is CASSSTGAETQYF. In DNA, the CDR3 is TGTGCCAGCAGTTCGACAGGGGCAGAGACCCAGTACTTC.

The J gene is TRBJ2-7, the V gene TRBV5-1; D remains ambiguous. V lost 4 bases to trimming and J lost 6 bases, with 20 bases between them. The CDR3 has 15 amino acids. Germline values: CDR1 SGHRS, CDR2 YFSETQ. In DNA form, the CDR3 reads TGCGCCAGCAGCCTTGGTTACGCTAGTCAAGGCGAGCAGTACTTC. Amino acids: CASSLGYASQGEQYF.

This clone was picked up a small number of times. This chain links TRBV28 with TRBJ1-2, with D possibly matching TRBD1 (6 bases). This CDR3 comprises 14 residues. V was clipped by 3 bases and J by 5 bases, with 13 bases between them. CDR1 is MDHEN, CDR2 SYDVKM, per germline. CDR3 DNA: TGTGCCAGCAGTTTGACAGGTCCCTCATATGGCTACACCTTC. Encoded protein: CASSLTGPSYGYTF.

The V and J genes are TRBV5-5 and TRBJ2-2; D is uncertain. This CDR3 is built from 13 residues. Between the trimmed V and J ends, which lost 0 bases and 6 bases, there was a span of 6 bases. Germline V gives CDR1 SGHKS, CDR2 YYEKEE (reference sequence). In DNA, the CDR3 is TGTGCCAGCAGCTTGGTTCCGGCCGGGGAGCTGTTTTTT. It translates to CASSLVPAGELFF.

The CDR3 nucleotides are TGCGCCAGCAGCTTGGAGGGTACTTTCTACGAGCAGTACTTC. Protein product: CASSLEGTFYEQYF. V and J are TRBV5-1 and TRBJ2-7, with unresolved D. This CDR3 has 14 amino acids. Germline values: CDR1 SGHRS, CDR2 YFSETQ. V was clipped by 0 bases and J by 3 bases, with 10 bases between them.

Details on this clone: No conserved phenylalanine or tryptophan is present at the end of the CDR3, so a read error is the likely explanation. The chain has TRBV28 and TRBJ2-7; 7 bases agree with TRBD1. J lost 7 bases, V lost 5 bases, and 17 bases had no gene match. CDR3 length: 16 residues. The germline V gene has CDR1 MDHEN and CDR2 SYDVKM. The CDR3 nucleotides are TGTGCCAGCAGTCCAACCGAGGCCAGGGGGAATCGGGAGCAGTACCTC. Its protein is CASSPTEARGNREQYL.

J is TRBJ1-1 and V is TRBV6-5, with TRBD1 as a possible D gene (6 bases). This CDR3 comprises 14 residues. In germline, CDR1 is MNHEY, CDR2 SVGAGI. Trimming left V 7 bases short and J 1 base short, with 13 bases between. CDR3: CASNPDRANTEAFF. CDR3 nucleotide sequence: TGTGCCAGCAATCCGGACAGAGCGAACACTGAAGCTTTCTTT.

The chain couples TRBV27 to TRBJ2-5; 8 bases match TRBD1. This CDR3 has 14 amino acids. Germline CDR1 and CDR2: MNHEY and SMNVEV (reference sequence). J gave up 0 bases and V 4 bases, and 1 base lay outside the gene matches. The CDR3 loop reads CASSWTGHQETQYF. CDR3 nucleotide sequence: TGTGCCAGCAGTTGGACAGGGCACCAAGAGACCCAGTACTTC.

The rearrangement joins TRBV6-1 to TRBJ2-5; D ambiguous. The V end lost 1 base, the J end lost 1 base, and 4 bases lay between the germline ends. Germline loops: CDR1 MNHNS, CDR2 SASEGT. The length of the CDR3 is 13 residues. In DNA form, the CDR3 reads TGTGCCAGCAGTGAAGGTCCCCAAGAGACCCAGTACTTC. Translating gives CASSEGPQETQYF.

This clone has only one observation. This chain connects TRBV10-3 to TRBJ2-2; 9 nucleotides match TRBD1. The CDR3 is made up of 13 amino acids. In germline, CDR1 is ENHRY, CDR2 SYGVKD. V was pared by 6 bases and J by 5 bases, with 1 base of the junction left unmatched. CDR3 in DNA: TGTGCCATCAGAGGGACAGGGACCGGGGAGCTGTTTTTT. Translation: CAIRGTGTGELFF.

The chain recombines TRBV7-6 with TRBJ2-1; D may correspond to TRBD1 or TRBD2 (5 bases each). The CDR3 sequence is 17 residues long. The V and J ends lost 1 base and 5 bases respectively, with 18 bases between them. Germline CDR1 and CDR2: SGHVS and FNYEAQ. The CDR3 DNA follows: TGTGCCAGCAGCTTAGTAGTGGGACCGAATCTAGACAATGAGCAGTTCTTC. It translates to CASSLVVGPNLDNEQFF. The full variable domain, rest sourced from reference TRBV7-6 and TRBJ2-1, is GAGVSQSPRYKVTKRGQDVALRCDPISGHVSLYWYRQALGQGPEFLTYFNYEAQQDKSGLPNDRFSAERPEGSISTLTIQRTEQRDSAMYRCASSLVVGPNLDNEQFFGPGTRLTVL.